One TCR beta chain is described in this entry. Its antigen is not known. Germline V gene sequence: CDR1 SNHLY, CDR2 FYNNEI. The CDR3 covers 14 residues. V was pared by 7 bases and J by 5 bases, with 14 bases between. MiXCR, run by TCRdb on the RT-PCR reads, gives a single entry per CDR3 protein. The sample carries 600,000 to 850,000 distinct CDR3 sequences, approximately 15% recorded once. These data belong to a study of response to subunit inactivated influenza vaccine. Study conclusions and caveats: That few new T cells are recruited by each seasonal influenza vaccination was the authors' suggestion.

The rearrangement uses TRBV2 and TRBJ2-2, with D perhaps matching TRBD2 (6 bases). This sequence originates from a man aged 45-60 years who received an inactivated influenza vaccine. Material: PBMCs from blood, obtained less than 15 days before vaccination. CDR3 nucleotide sequence: TGTGCCAGCACCAGGGAGGTCGGGACCGGGGAGCTGTTTTTT. Its protein product is CASTREVGTGELFF.